The entry that follows covers one T cell receptor (beta chain) sequence. This sample is drawn from a study of T cell changes during pregnancy in multiple sclerosis. The V end was cut by 5 bases, the J end by 2 bases, with 14 bases between. Germline assignment: CDR1 MNHNY and CDR2 SVGAGI (reference sequence). The CDR3 has 15 residues. Assay used: immunoSEQ multiplex PCR; TCRdb lists only in-frame clones, some missing. This sample has under 95,000 clones, with 91% found just once. This specimen was peripheral blood, taken after pregnancy. V gene TRBV6-6 combines with J gene TRBJ2-3, with a weak D call TRBD2 (6 bases). This receptor was obtained from a female donor in good health, enrolled as a control in a pregnancy study. CDR3 loop: CASSTRGNPTDTQYF. DNA of the CDR3: TGTGCCAGCAGTACCCGGGGGAACCCCACAGATACGCAGTATTTT.